Sequencing of this T cell receptor beta chain was carried out in a study of blood T cell repertoires in COVID-19. Study context: Sites in the United States, Italy and Spain provided acute and convalescent COVID-19 samples.

Source study methods: Reference gene primers were amplified, and this amplification served to estimate nucleated cell counts. Measured with immunoSEQ multiplex PCR; TCRdb has only the in-frame clones, and not every one. The V and J calls and clone size are taken from that table; D and trimming were inferred from the DNA. There are roughly 290,000 clones in the sample; approximately 83% occur only once, and roughly 2.3% lies in the top ten. Two negative PCRs, clearance, or symptom resolution had been documented for recovered Cohort 3 donors. Material for sequencing was PBMCs or T cells enriched from blood (not recorded which). The clonotype comes from a man aged 30-40 years who had recovered from COVID-19.

The chain's CDR3 is CASSQGRNYEQYF. The CDR3, as DNA: TGTGCCAGCAGCCAAGGGCGGAACTACGAGCAGTACTTC. V is TRBV4-2 and J is TRBJ2-7, with D unclear. Germline-derived CDR1 and CDR2 are LGHNA and YNFKEQ. The CDR3 has 13 amino acids. The V end lost 1 base, the J end lost 3 bases, and 7 bases lay between the germline ends.